The sequence of this TCR beta chain was determined in a study of blood T cells in healthy people across ages. Study outcomes and limitations: TCR beta diversity, measured per million T cells, fell in a roughly linear way with age.

The CDR3 has 16 residues. The V and J ends lost 2 bases and 6 bases respectively, with 17 bases between them. The germline V gene has CDR1 MNHEY and CDR2 SMNVEV (reference sequence). A second roughly 7 to 11 cycle PCR used barcoded and J-beta primers. TCRdb ran MiXCR on the 5' RACE reads and lists one entry per CDR3 protein. The sample records approximately 730,000 distinct CDR3 sequences, more than 40% being singletons. Points on this clonotype: Its target is not known.

Material: blood. This TCR came from a woman aged 60 to 75 in good health. This chain uses TRBV27 with TRBJ1-5; possibly TRBD1 for D (6 bases). DNA of the CDR3: TGTGCCAGCAGTTTACTGGCAGGGGCTATGGCTCAGCCCCAGCATTTT. Translated, it gives CASSLLAGAMAQPQHF.